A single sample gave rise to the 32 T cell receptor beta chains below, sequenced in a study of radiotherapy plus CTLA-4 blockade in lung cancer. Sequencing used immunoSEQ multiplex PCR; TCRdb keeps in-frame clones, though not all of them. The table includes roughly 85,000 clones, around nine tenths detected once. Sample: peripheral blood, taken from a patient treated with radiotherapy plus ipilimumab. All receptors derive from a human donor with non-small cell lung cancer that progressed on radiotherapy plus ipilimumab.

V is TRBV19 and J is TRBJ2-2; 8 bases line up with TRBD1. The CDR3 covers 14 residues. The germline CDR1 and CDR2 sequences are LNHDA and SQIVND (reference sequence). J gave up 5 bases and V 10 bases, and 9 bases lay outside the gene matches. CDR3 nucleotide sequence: TGTGCCACCCGGACAGGGCCCCTTACCGGGGAGCTGTTTTTT. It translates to CATRTGPLTGELFF.

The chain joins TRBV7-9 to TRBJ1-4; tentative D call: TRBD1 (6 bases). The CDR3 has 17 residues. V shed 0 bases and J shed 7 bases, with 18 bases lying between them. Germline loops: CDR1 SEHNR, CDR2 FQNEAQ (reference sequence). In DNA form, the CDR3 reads TGTGCCAGCAGCTTAGCGTGGGTCTCTACAGGGAGTGAAAAACTGTTTTTT. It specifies CASSLAWVSTGSEKLFF. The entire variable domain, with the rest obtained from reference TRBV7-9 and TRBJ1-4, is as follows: DTGVSQNPRHKITKRGQNVTFRCDPISEHNRLYWYRQTLGQGPEFLTYFQNEAQLEKSRLLSDRFSAERPKGSFSTLEIQRTEQGDSAMYLCASSLAWVSTGSEKLFFGSGTQLSVL.

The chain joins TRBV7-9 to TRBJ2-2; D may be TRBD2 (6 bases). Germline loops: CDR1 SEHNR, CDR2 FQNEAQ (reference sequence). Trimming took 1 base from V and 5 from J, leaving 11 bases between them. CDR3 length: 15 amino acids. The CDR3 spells CASSLVPGRTGELFF. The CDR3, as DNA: TGTGCCAGCAGCTTAGTACCAGGGAGGACCGGGGAGCTGTTTTTT.

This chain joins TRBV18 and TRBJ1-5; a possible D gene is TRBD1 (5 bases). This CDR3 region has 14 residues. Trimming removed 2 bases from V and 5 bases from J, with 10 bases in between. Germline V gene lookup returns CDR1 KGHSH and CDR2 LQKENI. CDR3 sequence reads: CASSPFRDDQPQHF. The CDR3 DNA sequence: TGTGCCAGCTCACCATTCCGGGACGATCAGCCCCAGCATTTT.

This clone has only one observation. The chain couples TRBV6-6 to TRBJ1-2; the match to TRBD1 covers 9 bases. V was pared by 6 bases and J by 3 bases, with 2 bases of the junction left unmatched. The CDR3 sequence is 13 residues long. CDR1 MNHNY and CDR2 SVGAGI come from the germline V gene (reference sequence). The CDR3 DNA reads TGTGCCAGCAGACAGGGGGCAGACTATGGCTACACCTTC. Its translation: CASRQGADYGYTF.

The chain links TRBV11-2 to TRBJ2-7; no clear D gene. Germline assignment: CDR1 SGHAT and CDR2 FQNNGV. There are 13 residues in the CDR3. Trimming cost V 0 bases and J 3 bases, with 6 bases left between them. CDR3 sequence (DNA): TGTGCCAGCAGCTTAGATCTCCTCTACGAGCAGTACTTC. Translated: CASSLDLLYEQYF.

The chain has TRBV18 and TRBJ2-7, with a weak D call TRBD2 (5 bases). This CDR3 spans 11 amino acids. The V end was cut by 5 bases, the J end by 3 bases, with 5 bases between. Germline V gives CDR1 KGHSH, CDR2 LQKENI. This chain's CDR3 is CASSEGYEQYF. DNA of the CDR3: TGTGCCAGCTCAGAGGGCTACGAGCAGTACTTC.

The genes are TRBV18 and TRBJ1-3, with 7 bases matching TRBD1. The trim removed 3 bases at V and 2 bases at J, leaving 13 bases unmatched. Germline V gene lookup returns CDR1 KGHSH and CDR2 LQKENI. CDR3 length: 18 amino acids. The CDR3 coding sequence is TGTGCCAGCTCACCGATACAGGGGCCCTCCTTTGCTGGAAACACCATATATTTT. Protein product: CASSPIQGPSFAGNTIYF.

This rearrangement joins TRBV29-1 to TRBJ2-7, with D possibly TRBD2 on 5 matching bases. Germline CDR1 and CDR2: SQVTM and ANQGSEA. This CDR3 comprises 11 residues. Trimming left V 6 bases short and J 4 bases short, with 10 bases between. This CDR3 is CSVALVYEQYF. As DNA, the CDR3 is TGCAGCGTCGCACTAGTTTACGAGCAGTACTTC.

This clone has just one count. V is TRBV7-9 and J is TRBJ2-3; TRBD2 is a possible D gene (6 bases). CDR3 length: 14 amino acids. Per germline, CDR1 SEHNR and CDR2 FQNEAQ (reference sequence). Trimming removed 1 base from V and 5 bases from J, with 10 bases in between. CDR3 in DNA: TGTGCCAGCAGCTTAGGACTGGAGGGAGATACGCAGTATTTT. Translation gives CASSLGLEGDTQYF. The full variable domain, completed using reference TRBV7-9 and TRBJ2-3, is DTGVSQNPRHKITKRGQNVTFRCDPISEHNRLYWYRQTLGQGPEFLTYFQNEAQLEKSRLLSDRFSAERPKGSFSTLEIQRTEQGDSAMYLCASSLGLEGDTQYFGPGTRLTVL.

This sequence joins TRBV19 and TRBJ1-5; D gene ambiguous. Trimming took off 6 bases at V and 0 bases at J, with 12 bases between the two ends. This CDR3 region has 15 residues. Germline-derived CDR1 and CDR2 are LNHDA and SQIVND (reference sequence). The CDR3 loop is CASSSDRNSNQPQHF. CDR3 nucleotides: TGTGCCAGTAGCTCGGACCGAAATAGCAATCAGCCCCAGCATTTT.

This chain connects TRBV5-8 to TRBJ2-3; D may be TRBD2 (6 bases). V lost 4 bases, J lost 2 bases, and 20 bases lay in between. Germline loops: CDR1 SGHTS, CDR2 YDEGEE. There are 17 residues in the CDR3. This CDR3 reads CASSPSMISGHTDTQYF. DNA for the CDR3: TGTGCCAGCAGCCCGTCGATGATTAGCGGACACACAGATACGCAGTATTTT.

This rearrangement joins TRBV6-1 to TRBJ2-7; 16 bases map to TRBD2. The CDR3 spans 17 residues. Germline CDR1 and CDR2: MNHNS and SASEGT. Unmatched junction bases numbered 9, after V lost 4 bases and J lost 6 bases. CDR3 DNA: TGTGCCAGCAGTGTAATTGGGACTAGCGGGAGGGCCGGCGAGCAGTACTTC. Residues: CASSVIGTSGRAGEQYF.

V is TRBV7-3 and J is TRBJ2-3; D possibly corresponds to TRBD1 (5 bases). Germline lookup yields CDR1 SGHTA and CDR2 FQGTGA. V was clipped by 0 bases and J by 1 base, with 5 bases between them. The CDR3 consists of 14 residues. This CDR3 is CASSLTTGTDTQYF. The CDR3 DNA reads TGTGCCAGCAGCTTAACGACAGGCACAGATACGCAGTATTTT.

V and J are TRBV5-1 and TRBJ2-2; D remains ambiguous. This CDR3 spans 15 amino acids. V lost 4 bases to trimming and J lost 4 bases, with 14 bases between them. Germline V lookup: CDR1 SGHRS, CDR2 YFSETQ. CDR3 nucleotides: TGCGCCAGCAGCGGCCTAACGGGTTCCACCGGGGAGCTGTTTTTT. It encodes CASSGLTGSTGELFF.

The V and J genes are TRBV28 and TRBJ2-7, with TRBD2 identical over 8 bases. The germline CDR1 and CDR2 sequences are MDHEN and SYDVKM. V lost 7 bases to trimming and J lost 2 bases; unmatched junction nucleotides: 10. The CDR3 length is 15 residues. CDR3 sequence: CASTSSGGSAYEQYF. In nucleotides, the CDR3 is TGTGCCAGCACCAGTTCGGGGGGGTCAGCCTACGAGCAGTACTTC.

Written as DNA, the CDR3 is TGTGCCTGGAGTGAGGAGGCCTCTGGAAACACCATATATTTT. The encoded protein is CAWSEEASGNTIYF. The chain couples TRBV30 to TRBJ1-3; D is ambiguous. Trimming removed 1 base from V and 0 bases from J, with 7 bases in between. Germline values: CDR1 GTSNPN, CDR2 SVGIG (reference sequence). This CDR3 contains 14 residues.

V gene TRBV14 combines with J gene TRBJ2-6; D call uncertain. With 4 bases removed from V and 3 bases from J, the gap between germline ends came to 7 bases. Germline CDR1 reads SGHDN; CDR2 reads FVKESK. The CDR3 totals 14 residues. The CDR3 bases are TGTGCCAGCAGCCCTTTAGGTGGGGCCAACGTCCTGACTTTC. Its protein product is CASSPLGGANVLTF.

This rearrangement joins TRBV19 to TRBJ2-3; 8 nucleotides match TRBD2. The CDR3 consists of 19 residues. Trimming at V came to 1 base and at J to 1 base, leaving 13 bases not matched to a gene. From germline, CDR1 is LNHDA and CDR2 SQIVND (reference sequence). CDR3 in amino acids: CASSIGGGRFLFGTDTQYF. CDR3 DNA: TGTGCCAGTAGTATAGGGGGCGGGAGGTTTTTGTTCGGCACAGATACGCAGTATTTT.

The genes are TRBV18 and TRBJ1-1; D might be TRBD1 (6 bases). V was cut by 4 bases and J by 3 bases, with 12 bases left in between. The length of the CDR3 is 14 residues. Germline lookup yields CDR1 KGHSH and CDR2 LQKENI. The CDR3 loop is CASSLGGKDTEAFF. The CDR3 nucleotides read TGTGCCAGCTCACTGGGGGGCAAGGACACTGAAGCTTTCTTT.

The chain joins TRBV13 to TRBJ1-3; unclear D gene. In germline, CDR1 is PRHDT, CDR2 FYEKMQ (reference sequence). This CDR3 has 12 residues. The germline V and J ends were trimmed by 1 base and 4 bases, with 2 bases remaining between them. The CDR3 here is CASSLAGNTIYF. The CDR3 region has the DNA TGTGCCAGCAGCTTAGCGGGAAACACCATATATTTT.

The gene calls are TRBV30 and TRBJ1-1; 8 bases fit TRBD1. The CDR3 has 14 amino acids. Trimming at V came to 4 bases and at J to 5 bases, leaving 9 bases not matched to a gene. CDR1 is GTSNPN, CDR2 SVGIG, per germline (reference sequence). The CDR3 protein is CAWTNLRGRTEAFF. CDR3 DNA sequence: TGTGCCTGGACAAACCTCAGGGGGCGAACTGAAGCTTTCTTT.

DNA for the CDR3: TGTGCCAGCAGCCCAGGACAGGGGGTAGCGTACTATGGCTACACCTTC. Translating gives CASSPGQGVAYYGYTF. The chain carries TRBV5-4 and TRBJ1-2, with TRBD1 identical over 10 bases. With 4 bases clipped from V and 3 bases from J, the junction kept 9 bases outside the gene matches. Germline CDR1 reads SGHNT; CDR2 reads YYREEE (reference sequence). The CDR3 is made up of 16 amino acids.

CDR3 region: CASRDRGAYNEQFF. The CDR3 DNA follows: TGTGCCAGCAGGGACAGGGGCGCCTACAATGAGCAGTTCTTC. V gene TRBV28 combines with J gene TRBJ2-1; 9 positions match TRBD1. The CDR3 is 14 residues long. The J segment lost 2 bases and the V segment lost 6 bases, leaving 2 bases of the junction unmatched. Germline V lookup: CDR1 MDHEN, CDR2 SYDVKM.

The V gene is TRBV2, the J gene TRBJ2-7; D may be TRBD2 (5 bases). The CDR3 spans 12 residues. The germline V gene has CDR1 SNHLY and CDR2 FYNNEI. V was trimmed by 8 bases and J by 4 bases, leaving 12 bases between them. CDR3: CASLPDLYEQYF. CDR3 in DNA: TGTGCCAGCTTACCGGACTTGTACGAGCAGTACTTC.

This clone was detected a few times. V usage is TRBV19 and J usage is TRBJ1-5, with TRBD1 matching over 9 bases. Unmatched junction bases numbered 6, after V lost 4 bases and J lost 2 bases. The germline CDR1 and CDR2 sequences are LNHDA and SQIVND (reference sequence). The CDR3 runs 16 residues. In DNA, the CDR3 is TGTGCCAGTAGTAGACAGGGGGACCATCGCAATCAGCCCCAGCATTTT. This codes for CASSRQGDHRNQPQHF.

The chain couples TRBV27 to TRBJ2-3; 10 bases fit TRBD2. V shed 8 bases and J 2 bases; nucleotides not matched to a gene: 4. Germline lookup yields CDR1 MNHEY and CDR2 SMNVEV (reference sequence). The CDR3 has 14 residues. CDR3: CASRLAGLTDTQYF. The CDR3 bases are TGTGCCAGCCGACTAGCGGGCCTCACAGATACGCAGTATTTT.

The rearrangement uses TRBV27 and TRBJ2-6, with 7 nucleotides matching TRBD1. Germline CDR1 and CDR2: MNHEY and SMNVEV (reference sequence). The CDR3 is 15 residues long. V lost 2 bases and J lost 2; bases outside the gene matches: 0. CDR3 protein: CASSLTGAGANVLTF. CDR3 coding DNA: TGTGCCAGCAGTTTAACAGGGGCTGGGGCCAACGTCCTGACTTTC.

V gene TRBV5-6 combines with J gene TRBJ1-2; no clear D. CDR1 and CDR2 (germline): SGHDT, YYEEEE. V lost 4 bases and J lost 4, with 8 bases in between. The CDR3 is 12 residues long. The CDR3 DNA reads TGTGCCAGCAGCCCCGAGGGCTATGGCTACACCTTC. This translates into CASSPEGYGYTF.

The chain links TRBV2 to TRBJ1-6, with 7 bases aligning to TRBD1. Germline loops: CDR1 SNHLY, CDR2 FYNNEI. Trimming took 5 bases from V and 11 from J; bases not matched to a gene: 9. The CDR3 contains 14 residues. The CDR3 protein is CASSSTGRYAPLHF. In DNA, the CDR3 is TGTGCCAGCAGTTCGACAGGGAGGTACGCACCCCTCCACTTT.

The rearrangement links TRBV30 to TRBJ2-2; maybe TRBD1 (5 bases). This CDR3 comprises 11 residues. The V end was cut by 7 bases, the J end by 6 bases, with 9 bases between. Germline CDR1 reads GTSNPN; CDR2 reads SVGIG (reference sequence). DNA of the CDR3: TGTGCCTTTTCAGGGCCCGGGGAGCTGTTTTTT. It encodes CAFSGPGELFF.

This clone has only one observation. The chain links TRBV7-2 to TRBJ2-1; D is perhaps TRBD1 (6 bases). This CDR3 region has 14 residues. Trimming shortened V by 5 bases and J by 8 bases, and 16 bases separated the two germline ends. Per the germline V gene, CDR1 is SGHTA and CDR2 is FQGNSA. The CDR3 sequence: CASSLEWGLYEQFF. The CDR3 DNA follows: TGTGCCAGCAGCCTAGAGTGGGGGCTGTATGAGCAGTTCTTC.